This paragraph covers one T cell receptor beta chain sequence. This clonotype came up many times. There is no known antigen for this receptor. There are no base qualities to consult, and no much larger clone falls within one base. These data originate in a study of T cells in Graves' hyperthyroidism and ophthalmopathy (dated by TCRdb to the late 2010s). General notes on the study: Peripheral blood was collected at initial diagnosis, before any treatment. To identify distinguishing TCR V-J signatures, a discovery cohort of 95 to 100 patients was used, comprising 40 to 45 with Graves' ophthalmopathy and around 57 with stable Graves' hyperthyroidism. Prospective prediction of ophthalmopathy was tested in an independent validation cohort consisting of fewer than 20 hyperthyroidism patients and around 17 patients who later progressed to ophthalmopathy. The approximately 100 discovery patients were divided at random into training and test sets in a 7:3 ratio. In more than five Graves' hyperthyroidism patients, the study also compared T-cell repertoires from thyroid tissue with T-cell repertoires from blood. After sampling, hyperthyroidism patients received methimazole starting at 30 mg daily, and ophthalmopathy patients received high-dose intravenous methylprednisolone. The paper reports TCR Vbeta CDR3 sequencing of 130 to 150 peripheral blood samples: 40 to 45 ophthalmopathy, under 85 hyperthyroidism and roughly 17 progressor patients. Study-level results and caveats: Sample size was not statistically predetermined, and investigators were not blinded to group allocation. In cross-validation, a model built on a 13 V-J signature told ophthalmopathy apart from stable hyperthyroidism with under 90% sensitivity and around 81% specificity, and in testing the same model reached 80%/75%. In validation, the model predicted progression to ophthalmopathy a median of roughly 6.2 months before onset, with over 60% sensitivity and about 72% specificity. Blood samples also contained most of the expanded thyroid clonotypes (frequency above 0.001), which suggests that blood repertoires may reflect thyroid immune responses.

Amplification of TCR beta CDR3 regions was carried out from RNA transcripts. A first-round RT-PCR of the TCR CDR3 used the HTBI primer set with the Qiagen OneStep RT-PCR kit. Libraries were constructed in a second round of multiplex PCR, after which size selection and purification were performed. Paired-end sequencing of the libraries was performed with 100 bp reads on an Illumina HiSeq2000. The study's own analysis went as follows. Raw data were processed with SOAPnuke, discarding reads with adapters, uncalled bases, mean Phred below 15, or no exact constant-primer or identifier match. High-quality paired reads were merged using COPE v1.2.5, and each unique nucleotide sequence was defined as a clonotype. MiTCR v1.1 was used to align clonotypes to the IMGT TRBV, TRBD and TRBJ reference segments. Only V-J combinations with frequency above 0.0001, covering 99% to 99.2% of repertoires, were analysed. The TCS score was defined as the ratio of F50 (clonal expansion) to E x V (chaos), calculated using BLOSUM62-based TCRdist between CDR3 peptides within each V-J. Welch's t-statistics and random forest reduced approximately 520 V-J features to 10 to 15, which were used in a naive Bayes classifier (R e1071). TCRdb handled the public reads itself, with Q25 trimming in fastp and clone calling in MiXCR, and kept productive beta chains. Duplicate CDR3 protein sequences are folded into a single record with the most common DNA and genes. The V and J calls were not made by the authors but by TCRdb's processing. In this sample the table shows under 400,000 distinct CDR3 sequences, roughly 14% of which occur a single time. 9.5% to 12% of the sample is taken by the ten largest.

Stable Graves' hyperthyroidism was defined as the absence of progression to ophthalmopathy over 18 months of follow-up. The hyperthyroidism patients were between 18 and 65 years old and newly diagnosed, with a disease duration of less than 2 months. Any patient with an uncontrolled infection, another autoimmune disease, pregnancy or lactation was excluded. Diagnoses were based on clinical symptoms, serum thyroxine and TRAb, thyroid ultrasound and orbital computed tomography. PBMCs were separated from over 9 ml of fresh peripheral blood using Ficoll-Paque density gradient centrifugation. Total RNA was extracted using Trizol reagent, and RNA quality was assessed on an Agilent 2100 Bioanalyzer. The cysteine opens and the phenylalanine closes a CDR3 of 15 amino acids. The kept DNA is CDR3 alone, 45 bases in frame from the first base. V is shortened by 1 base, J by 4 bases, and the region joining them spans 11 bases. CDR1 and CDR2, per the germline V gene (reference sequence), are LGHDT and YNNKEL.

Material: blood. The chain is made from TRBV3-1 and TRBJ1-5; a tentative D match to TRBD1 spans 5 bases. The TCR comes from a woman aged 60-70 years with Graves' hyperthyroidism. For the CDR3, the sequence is CASSQVSGPNQPQHF. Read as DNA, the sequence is TGTGCCAGCAGCCAAGTGTCGGGGCCAAATCAGCCCCAGCATTTT.